This entry lists 13 T cell receptor beta chains sequenced from one sample in a study of shared clonotypes between healthy human individuals. Repertoires were generated with immunoSEQ multiplex PCR, while TCRdb's copy carries only in-frame clones and drops some. Found here are more than 1,200,000 clones, about 98.5% of them singletons; the top ten hold 0.3% to 0.45%. Sequences were obtained from naive CD4+ T cells sorted from blood. The subset is: CD45RA+ positively selected. The receptors were sampled from a man younger than 45 in good health.

This chain connects TRBV29-1 to TRBJ2-5; a weak D match, TRBD1 (6 bases). The CDR3 is made up of 13 amino acids. The germline V gene has CDR1 SQVTM and CDR2 ANQGSEA. Trimming took off 6 bases at V and 5 bases at J, with 16 bases between the two ends. The CDR3 nucleotides are TGCAGCGTCGGCTACACGAGGGGGGAGACCCAGTACTTC. Its translation: CSVGYTRGETQYF. The entire variable domain, with the rest obtained from reference TRBV29-1 and TRBJ2-5, is as follows: SAVISQKPSRDICQRGTSLTIQCQVDSQVTMMFWYRQQPGQSLTLIATANQGSEATYESGFVIDKFPISRPNLTFSTLTVSNMSPEDSSIYLCSVGYTRGETQYFGPGTRLLVL.

The chain couples TRBV11-2 to TRBJ2-7; the D is unclear. The CDR3 length is 15 residues. V dropped 1 base and J dropped 0 bases, with 10 bases sitting between them. Germline CDR1 SGHAT, CDR2 FQNNGV. CDR3 nucleotide sequence: TGTGCCAGCAGCTTAGTACGAGTGTCCTCCTACGAGCAGTACTTC. This gives the protein CASSLVRVSSYEQYF.

The chain combines TRBV6-6 with TRBJ1-2; D may be TRBD1 (6 bases). Germline values: CDR1 MNHNY, CDR2 SVGAGI (reference sequence). The CDR3 totals 13 residues. The V and J ends lost 8 bases and 1 base respectively, with 11 bases between them. CDR3 bases: TGTGCCAGCCGGACAGTTAATAACTATGGCTACACCTTC. Residues: CASRTVNNYGYTF.

The J gene is TRBJ2-7, the V gene TRBV15; TRBD2 matches 10 bases. The germline V gene has CDR1 LNHNV and CDR2 YYDKDF (reference sequence). Germline trimming cut 1 base from V and 7 bases from J; bases unmatched to any gene: 10. The CDR3 loop spans 16 amino acids. The CDR3 sequence: CATSRVISGRAREQYF. DNA of the CDR3: TGTGCCACCAGCAGAGTGATCAGCGGGAGGGCCAGGGAGCAGTACTTC.

The rearrangement joins TRBV18 to TRBJ2-7; 8 nucleotides line up with TRBD2. This CDR3 is built from 15 residues. Germline-derived CDR1 and CDR2 are KGHSH and LQKENI. The junction had 8 bases not matched to a gene; V was cut back by 5 bases and J by 2 bases. In nucleotides, the CDR3 is TGTGCCAGCTCATCCTGGATGGGACTAGCCTACGAGCAGTACTTC. Translated, it gives CASSSWMGLAYEQYF.

This chain uses TRBV29-1 with TRBJ2-7; D is perhaps TRBD2 (6 bases). V lost 5 bases to trimming and J lost 6 bases, with 23 bases between them. Germline values: CDR1 SQVTM, CDR2 ANQGSEA. The CDR3 sequence is 15 residues long. The CDR3 is CSVSLRSGLGGEQYF. The CDR3 DNA reads TGCAGCGTTTCCCTACGGAGCGGACTCGGGGGCGAGCAGTACTTC.

CDR3: CASSQEVGQYTGELFF. CDR3 DNA: TGCGCCAGCAGCCAAGAGGTAGGACAGTACACCGGGGAGCTGTTTTTT. This sequence joins TRBV4-3 and TRBJ2-2; D possibly corresponds to TRBD1 (6 bases). Trimming pared 0 bases from V and 3 bases from J, leaving 11 bases between. Per germline, CDR1 LGHNA and CDR2 YSLEER. This CDR3 is built from 16 residues.

This clone is a singleton in its sample. This chain uses TRBV19 with TRBJ2-5, with 7 bases that match TRBD1. Trimming removed 4 bases from V and 5 bases from J; junction bases left unmatched: 13. Germline V gives CDR1 LNHDA, CDR2 SQIVND (reference sequence). The CDR3 runs 16 residues. CDR3 residues: CASSTPDRVGKETQYF. The DNA for the CDR3 is TGTGCCAGTAGTACACCTGACAGGGTGGGGAAGGAGACCCAGTACTTC. The whole variable domain, filled in from reference TRBV19 and TRBJ2-5, reads DGGITQSPKYLFRKEGQNVTLSCEQNLNHDAMYWYRQDPGQGLRLIYYSQIVNDFQKGDIAEGYSVSREKKESFPLTVTSAQKNPTAFYLCASSTPDRVGKETQYFGPGTRLLVL.

The chain's CDR3 is CASSLRASTDTQYF. The CDR3 nucleotides are TGTGCCAGCAGCTTAAGAGCGAGCACAGATACGCAGTATTTT. V gene TRBV7-2 combines with J gene TRBJ2-3; no reliable D call. The germline CDR1 and CDR2 sequences are SGHTA and FQGNSA. V gave up 2 bases and J gave up 0 bases, with 6 bases separating them. CDR3 length: 14 amino acids.

J is TRBJ2-2 and V is TRBV30; 9 bases map to TRBD2. After removal of 4 bases from V and 0 bases from J, the junction contained 3 bases not matched to a gene. Germline V gives CDR1 GTSNPN, CDR2 SVGIG (reference sequence). This CDR3 region has 15 residues. The CDR3 reads CAWKTSGTNTGELFF. The DNA for the CDR3 is TGTGCCTGGAAGACTAGCGGTACGAACACCGGGGAGCTGTTTTTT. Full variable domain (outside the CDR3, taken from reference TRBV30 and TRBJ2-2): SQTIHQWPATLVQPVGSPLSLECTVEGTSNPNLYWYRQAAGRGLQLLFYSVGIGQISSEVPQNLSASRPQDRQFILSSKKLLLSDSGFYLCAWKTSGTNTGELFFGEGSRLTVL.

The gene calls are TRBV6-1 and TRBJ1-5, with TRBD1 matching 8 bases. Germline V gives CDR1 MNHNS, CDR2 SASEGT. This CDR3 is 17 amino acids long. V trimming: 3 bases; J trimming: 2 bases; junction bases outside the gene matches: 9. Here the CDR3 DNA reads TGTGCCAGCAGTGACGCGACAGGGGCGAGAGGCAATCAGCCCCAGCATTTT. This translates into CASSDATGARGNQPQHF.

The chain joins TRBV13 to TRBJ2-7; TRBD2 agrees at 9 bases. V gave up 0 bases and J gave up 2 bases; unmatched junction bases: 5. Germline CDR1 PRHDT, CDR2 FYEKMQ (reference sequence). The CDR3 runs to 16 residues. CDR3: CASSLGVASGAYEQYF. CDR3 sequence (DNA): TGTGCCAGCAGCTTAGGTGTGGCTAGCGGGGCCTACGAGCAGTACTTC.

This chain links TRBV19 with TRBJ2-7; no clear D. CDR3 length equals 14 residues. Trimming took off 3 bases at V and 7 bases at J, with 16 bases between the two ends. CDR1 and CDR2 (germline): LNHDA, SQIVND (reference sequence). The CDR3 reads CASSIMSRMGEQYF. CDR3 DNA: TGTGCCAGTAGTATTATGTCCAGGATGGGAGAGCAGTACTTC. Full variable domain (missing parts from reference TRBV19 and TRBJ2-7): DGGITQSPKYLFRKEGQNVTLSCEQNLNHDAMYWYRQDPGQGLRLIYYSQIVNDFQKGDIAEGYSVSREKKESFPLTVTSAQKNPTAFYLCASSIMSRMGEQYFGPGTRLTVT.